This T cell receptor beta chain was found in a study of CD8 T cells in ankylosing spondylitis. Findings of the study overall: Previously reported in reactive arthritis synovial fluid and blood were some of the motif variants. As for the disease-linked clones, they showed a CD8+ phenotype and occurred at relatively low frequencies in peripheral blood. Significant enrichment of disease-linked clones was reportedly seen in matched ankylosing spondylitis synovial fluid.

Each CDR3 protein gets one entry after TCRdb re-called the 5' RACE reads with MiXCR. The data show 380,000 or so distinct CDR3 sequences, approximately 20% seen once. The table lists this clonotype with a few counts. Its antigen is unknown. Germline V gene data show CDR1 as SNHLY and CDR2 as FYNNEI. This CDR3 has 12 residues. Trimming at V came to 4 bases and at J to 13 bases, leaving 8 bases not matched to a gene. The sequencing input was blood, either unsorted or a sorted T cell fraction (not recorded which). The clonotype comes from a male donor with ankylosing spondylitis or in good health (not recorded which). This chain uses TRBV2 with TRBJ1-2, with 8 bases aligning to TRBD1. CDR3 sequence: CASSGLDRVATF. CDR3 DNA sequence: TGTGCCAGCAGTGGGTTGGACAGGGTGGCCACCTTC.